The clone carrying this T cell receptor beta chain occurred once. This record belongs to a study of glioma-infiltrating T cells after dendritic cell vaccination. Germline CDR1 is SGHNT and CDR2 is YYREEE (reference sequence). This CDR3 comprises 16 residues. V lost 3 bases and J lost 3; bases outside the gene matches: 8. TCRdb keeps only in-frame clones here, not all; method: immunoSEQ multiplex PCR. The data contain roughly 100,000 clones, roughly 76% of them seen just once; the ten biggest clones take up approximately 12%. The specimen was blood, collected before dendritic cell vaccination. The chain is built from TRBV5-4 and TRBJ2-5; 10 bases fit TRBD1. The sequence derives from a human donor with glioblastoma. CDR3 residues: CASSSVTGGMKETQYF. CDR3 DNA: TGTGCCAGCAGCTCGGTGACAGGGGGCATGAAAGAGACCCAGTACTTC.